Presented here are 23 T cell receptor beta chains from one specimen sequenced in a study of molecular identifiers for immune sequencing clone quantification. TCRdb reanalysed the PCR reads using MiXCR and keeps one entry per CDR3 protein. The sample holds around 460,000 distinct CDR3 sequences; roughly 26% are singletons and the top ten take approximately 0.8%. The sample taken for sequencing was naive CD8+ T cells from blood, with Jurkat cell RNA spiked in. Noted subset: FACS-sorted CD8+CD4-CCR7+CD45RA+ naive T cells. Every receptor here comes from a human donor in good health. Some libraries in this study had Jurkat cell RNA spiked in.

The genes are TRBV12-3 or TRBV12-4 and TRBJ2-3; tentative D call: TRBD2 (6 bases). The CDR3 spans 15 residues. V shed 4 bases and J shed 0 bases, with 11 bases lying between them. The CDR3 DNA reads as TGTGCCAGCAGTTCTAGCGCCACTAGCACAGATACGCAGTATTTT. Its translation: CASSSSATSTDTQYF.

This clonotype has a handful of counts. This chain links TRBV7-3 with TRBJ2-3; D is unresolved. Germline-derived CDR1 and CDR2 are SGHTA and FQGTGA. The CDR3 runs to 15 residues. Trimming shortened V by 6 bases and J by 0 bases, and 13 bases separated the two germline ends. In nucleotides, the CDR3 is TGTGCCAGCAGGGCGAGTACCTCTAGCACAGATACGCAGTATTTT. Its protein product is CASRASTSSTDTQYF.

This clonotype was picked up a small number of times. The gene calls are TRBV4-1 and TRBJ1-2; D is perhaps TRBD1 (6 bases). The germline CDR1 and CDR2 sequences are MGHRA and YSYEKL. The CDR3 loop spans 14 amino acids. Trimming stripped 7 bases from V and 4 bases from J, with 16 bases between. CDR3: CASTTSGGLYGYTF. In nucleotides, the CDR3 is TGCGCCAGCACCACTAGCGGGGGGCTCTATGGCTACACCTTC.

This clonotype has a count of ten or more. The CDR3 DNA sequence: TGTGCCAGCAGTTTTAGGCGGCAGTACACTGAAGCTTTCTTT. Translation: CASSFRRQYTEAFF. This sequence joins TRBV12-3 or TRBV12-4 and TRBJ1-1, with D unclear. V was cut by 3 bases and J by 3 bases, with 11 bases left in between. The CDR3 extends over 14 amino acids.

V is TRBV13 and J is TRBJ2-3; TRBD2 aligns across 8 bases. This CDR3 is 16 amino acids long. In germline, CDR1 is PRHDT, CDR2 FYEKMQ (reference sequence). V shed 6 bases and J 4 bases; nucleotides not matched to a gene: 12. Here the CDR3 DNA reads TGTGCCAGCAGTCCCTCCGGGACGGGAGGGCCAGATACGCAGTATTTT. Encoded protein: CASSPSGTGGPDTQYF.

In the case of this clonotype: A read error may explain this, as a much larger clone is one base away. The CDR3 region is CASGLEPSDTQYF. The DNA for the CDR3 is TGTGCCAGCGGCTTGGAACCTTCAGATACGCAGTATTTT. This sequence joins TRBV5-5 and TRBJ2-3; no clear D gene. Germline CDR1 reads SGHKS; CDR2 reads YYEKEE (reference sequence). The CDR3 is made up of 13 amino acids.

As for this clonotype: A clone one base away is much larger, so this may be a read error. This chain uses TRBV4-3 with TRBJ1-3, with unresolved D. V was clipped by 0 bases and J by 2 bases, with 8 bases between them. The CDR3 is 15 residues long. CDR1 is LGHNA, CDR2 YSLEER, per germline. In DNA form, the CDR3 reads TGCGCCAGCAGCCAAGATTGGAGCACTGGAAACACCATATATTTT. Its protein product is CASSQDWSTGNTIYF.

The rearrangement uses TRBV12-3 or TRBV12-4 and TRBJ2-1, with 9 bases lining up with TRBD2. With 3 bases clipped from V and 7 bases from J, the junction kept 13 bases outside the gene matches. The CDR3 has 17 residues. The CDR3 region has the DNA TGTGCCAGCAGTTTGAGGCCTAGCGGGATCAAGGGGAATGAGCAGTTCTTC. This translates into CASSLRPSGIKGNEQFF.

A remark on this clonotype: A much larger clone is a single base away; this may be a read error. The V and J genes are TRBV11-2 and TRBJ2-1; D is possibly TRBD2 (5 bases). Germline assignment: CDR1 SGHAT and CDR2 FQNNGV. The CDR3 is 15 amino acids. CDR3 DNA sequence: TGTGCCAGCACCTTATTCGGGATAACCTACAATGAGCAGTTCTTC. Protein: CASTLFGITYNEQFF. The full variable domain, in which reference TRBV11-2 and TRBJ2-1 provide the parts outside the CDR3, is EAGVAQSPRYKIIEKRQSVAFWCNPISGHATLYWYQQILGQGPKLLIQFQNNGVVDDSQLPKDRFSAERLKGVDSTLKIQPAKLEDSAVYLCASTLFGITYNEQFFGPGTRLTVL.

The V gene is TRBV11-2, the J gene TRBJ2-1, with TRBD1 identical over 8 bases. Germline CDR1 reads SGHAT; CDR2 reads FQNNGV. The CDR3 has 17 amino acids. Germline trimming cut 1 base from V and 8 bases from J; bases unmatched to any gene: 13. The CDR3: CASSLGAGGAFRDEQFF. CDR3 coding DNA: TGTGCCAGCAGCTTAGGGGCAGGGGGCGCATTTAGGGATGAGCAGTTCTTC.

Turning to this clonotype: This could be a read error, since a much larger clone is one nucleotide away. The chain combines TRBV28 with TRBJ2-7, with unresolved D. The CDR3 totals 13 residues. Germline V CDR1 and CDR2: MDHEN, SYDVKM. V was trimmed by 5 bases and J by 7 bases, leaving 15 bases between them. The CDR3 coding sequence is TGTGCCAGCAGTCTCGTGGCCCTCGGAGAGCAGTACTTC. This translates into CASSLVALGEQYF.

A remark on this clonotype: A read error may produce the germline difference seen at one junction end. V gene TRBV5-3 combines with J gene TRBJ1-1; D gene uncertain. TRBV5-3 is assigned to the ORF class and has an uncertain function. The CDR3 is 17 residues long. The CDR3 region is CASSLNAGNPVNTEAFF. DNA for the CDR3: TGTGCCAGCAGCTTGAATGCGGGTAACCCGGTGAACACTGAAGCTTTCTTT.

This chain joins TRBV20-1 and TRBJ2-2; tentatively, D is TRBD2 (5 bases). The germline V and J ends were trimmed by 0 bases and 5 bases, with 16 bases remaining between them. The CDR3 runs to 16 residues. Germline assignment: CDR1 DFQATT and CDR2 SNEGSKA (reference sequence). CDR3 in DNA: TGCAGTGCTAGAGATCACGAGGGAGAAACTACCGGGGAGCTGTTTTTT. The encoded protein is CSARDHEGETTGELFF.

This clonotype was seen more than once but under ten times. The rearrangement uses TRBV7-6 and TRBJ2-3; 8 bases match TRBD2. The CDR3 covers 15 residues. The trim removed 5 bases at V and 0 bases at J, leaving 4 bases unmatched. The V gene's germline CDR1 is SGHVS and CDR2 FNYEAQ. The CDR3 coding sequence is TGTGCCAGCAGCAAAGGGACTAGGAGCACAGATACGCAGTATTTT. It translates to CASSKGTRSTDTQYF.

The rearrangement links TRBV20-1 to TRBJ2-1; 7 nucleotides align to TRBD2. Germline CDR1 is DFQATT and CDR2 is SNEGSKA (reference sequence). There are 16 residues in the CDR3. Unmatched junction bases numbered 14, after V lost 5 bases and J lost 4 bases. The CDR3 region has the DNA TGCAGTGCTTCCAGCGGGAAAAGCCCGTGGTACAATGAGCAGTTCTTC. Translated, it gives CSASSGKSPWYNEQFF.

Concerning this clonotype: A much bigger clone sits one base away, suggesting this may be a read error. The gene calls are TRBV7-8 and TRBJ1-3, with no clear D. Between the trimmed V and J ends, which lost 5 bases and 6 bases, there was a span of 20 bases. Germline V gene lookup returns CDR1 SGHVS and CDR2 FQNEAQ. This CDR3 spans 16 amino acids. The CDR3 DNA follows: TGTGCCAGCAGCCCACAAGCCACCTCTCCCGTAAACACCATATATTTT. The encoded protein is CASSPQATSPVNTIYF.

The J gene is TRBJ1-6, the V gene TRBV5-4; the D gene is possibly TRBD1 (6 bases). The germline V gene has CDR1 SGHNT and CDR2 YYREEE (reference sequence). Trimming took off 4 bases at V and 7 bases at J, with 15 bases between the two ends. The CDR3 runs 15 residues. The CDR3 region is CASSRSDRLNSPLHF. The CDR3 bases are TGTGCCAGCAGCAGGTCGGACAGACTGAATTCACCCCTCCACTTT.

This clonotype has more than one count but fewer than ten. The chain has TRBV10-3 and TRBJ2-1; 7 bases are a match to TRBD2. This CDR3 comprises 17 residues. Trimming at V came to 0 bases and at J to 1 base, leaving 6 bases not matched to a gene. Germline-derived CDR1 and CDR2 are ENHRY and SYGVKD. CDR3 loop: CAISESSPGLSYNEQFF. CDR3 sequence (DNA): TGTGCCATCAGTGAGTCGTCCCCGGGACTATCCTACAATGAGCAGTTCTTC.

The V and J genes are TRBV7-9 and TRBJ2-5; D is perhaps TRBD1 (5 bases). Between the trimmed V and J ends, which lost 5 bases and 5 bases, there was a span of 15 bases. The CDR3 sequence is 14 residues long. Germline V lookup: CDR1 SEHNR, CDR2 FQNEAQ (reference sequence). The DNA for the CDR3 is TGTGCCAGCAGCCCAACAGGACCGCACGAGACCCAGTACTTC. This translates into CASSPTGPHETQYF.

Details on this clonotype: A much larger clone differs by one base, so this may be a read error. The chain recombines TRBV28 with TRBJ2-5, with TRBD1 matching 9 bases. Trimming at V came to 5 bases and at J to 0 bases, leaving 7 bases not matched to a gene. CDR1 and CDR2 from the germline V gene are MDHEN and SYDVKM. The CDR3 is 16 residues long. As DNA, the CDR3 is TGTGCCAGCAGTCCAGCTGACAGGGGGTACCAAGAGACCCAGTACTTC. This encodes CASSPADRGYQETQYF.

The chain is built from TRBV12-3 or TRBV12-4 and TRBJ2-6; 7 bases map to TRBD1. Trimming at V came to 4 bases and at J to 4 bases, leaving 10 bases not matched to a gene. This CDR3 spans 17 amino acids. The CDR3 DNA sequence: TGTGCCAGCAGTTCGGGACCGACAGGGTTAGGGGCCAACGTCCTGACTTTC. Translation gives CASSSGPTGLGANVLTF.

As concerns this clonotype: The CDR3 carries no conserved terminal phenylalanine or tryptophan, so it likely arises from a read error. This chain joins TRBV4-2 and TRBJ2-3, with a weak D call TRBD2 (6 bases). Germline V CDR1 and CDR2: LGHNA, YNFKEQ. The V gene lost 1 base and the J gene lost 6 bases, with 17 bases spanning the gap. The CDR3 extends over 16 amino acids. CDR3 region: CASSQALLPSADTQYL. For the CDR3, the DNA is TGTGCCAGCAGCCAAGCACTGCTCCCTAGCGCTGATACGCAGTATCTT.

Notes on this clonotype: Since no conserved phenylalanine or tryptophan closes the CDR3, a read error is the likely cause. The genes are TRBV7-6 and TRBJ1-4; D is perhaps TRBD1 (5 bases). Trimming removed 0 bases at V and 6 bases at J, with 11 bases between. There are 15 residues in the CDR3. Germline lookup yields CDR1 SGHVS and CDR2 FNYEAQ. The CDR3 coding sequence is TGTGCCAGCAGCTTAGCAGCTGGGACTGATGAAAAACTGTTTCTT. Translated, it gives CASSLAAGTDEKLFL.